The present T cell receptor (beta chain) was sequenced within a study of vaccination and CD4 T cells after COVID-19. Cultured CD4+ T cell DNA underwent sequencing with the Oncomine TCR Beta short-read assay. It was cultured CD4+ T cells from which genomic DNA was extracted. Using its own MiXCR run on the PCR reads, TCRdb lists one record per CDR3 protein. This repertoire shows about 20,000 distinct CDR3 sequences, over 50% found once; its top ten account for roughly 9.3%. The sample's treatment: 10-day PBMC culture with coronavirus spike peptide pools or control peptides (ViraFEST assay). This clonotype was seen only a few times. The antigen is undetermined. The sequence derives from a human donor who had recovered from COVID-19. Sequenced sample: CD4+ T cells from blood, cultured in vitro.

CDR3 sequence: CASSYDRAAGNTIYF. CDR3 DNA: TGTGCCAGCAGTTATGACAGGGCGGCTGGAAACACCATATATTTT. The chain links TRBV11-3 to TRBJ1-3; 7 bases map to TRBD1. V shed 6 bases and J 2 bases; nucleotides not matched to a gene: 7. The CDR3 sequence is 15 residues long. CDR1 and CDR2 from the germline V gene are SGHNT and YENEEA. The whole variable domain, filled in from reference TRBV11-3 and TRBJ1-3, reads EAGVVQSPRYKIIEKKQPVAFWCNPISGHNTLYWYLQNLGQGPELLIRYENEEAVDDSQLPKDRFSAERLKGVDSTLKIQPAELGDSAVYLCASSYDRAAGNTIYFGEGSWLTVV.